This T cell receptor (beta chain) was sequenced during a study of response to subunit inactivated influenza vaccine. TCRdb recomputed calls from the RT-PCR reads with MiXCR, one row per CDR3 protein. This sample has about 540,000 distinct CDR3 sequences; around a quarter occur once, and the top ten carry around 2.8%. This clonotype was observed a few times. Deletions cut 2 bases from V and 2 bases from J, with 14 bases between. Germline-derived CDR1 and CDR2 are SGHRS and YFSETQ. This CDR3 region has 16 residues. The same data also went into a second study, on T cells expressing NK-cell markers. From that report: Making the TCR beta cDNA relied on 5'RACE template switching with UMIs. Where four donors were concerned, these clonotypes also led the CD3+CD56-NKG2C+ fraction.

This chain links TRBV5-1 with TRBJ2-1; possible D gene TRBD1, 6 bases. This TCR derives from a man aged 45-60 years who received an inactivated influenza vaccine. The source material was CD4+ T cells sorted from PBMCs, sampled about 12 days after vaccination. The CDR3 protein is CASSFGTPLAYNEQFF. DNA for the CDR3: TGCGCCAGCAGCTTCGGGACACCTCTGGCCTACAATGAGCAGTTCTTC.